The 29 T cell receptor beta chains presented below share a single source sample, sequenced in a study of T cell responses to AZD1222 COVID-19 vaccine. Libraries were prepared by immunoSEQ multiplex PCR; TCRdb keeps only in-frame clonotypes and omits some of them. The sample shows tens of thousands of clones, approximately 89% of them seen only once. The sample consisted of peripheral blood, taken 28 days after the second AZD1222 dose. The receptor set was obtained from an adult who received the AZD1222 COVID-19 vaccine.

J is TRBJ2-1 and V is TRBV11-2; 7 bases align to TRBD2. V lost 2 bases, J lost 2 bases, and 0 bases stayed unmatched. Germline V lookup: CDR1 SGHAT, CDR2 FQNNGV. This CDR3 is 14 amino acids long. CDR3 sequence reads: CASSLSGAYNEQFF. CDR3 in DNA: TGTGCCAGCAGCTTAAGCGGGGCCTACAATGAGCAGTTCTTC.

The J gene is TRBJ2-5, the V gene TRBV4-1; TRBD2 matches at 15 bases. V shed 2 bases, J shed 5 bases, and the junction held 6 bases outside the gene matches. CDR3 size: 17 residues. Looked up from germline, CDR1 is MGHRA and CDR2 is YSYEKL. The CDR3 sequence: CASSQRTSGGAVETQYF. CDR3 DNA sequence: TGCGCCAGCAGCCAACGGACTAGCGGGGGGGCGGTTGAGACCCAGTACTTC.

The V and J genes are TRBV19 and TRBJ2-7, with D possibly TRBD1 on 7 matching bases. The CDR3 sequence is 15 residues long. Trimming took off 4 bases at V and 3 bases at J, with 16 bases between the two ends. Germline values: CDR1 LNHDA, CDR2 SQIVND (reference sequence). The CDR3 coding sequence is TGTGCCAGTAGTACCGACTCAGGGGGAGGCTACGAGCAGTACTTC. It yields the protein CASSTDSGGGYEQYF.

The chain's CDR3 is CASGTAQETQYF. The CDR3 DNA reads TGTGCCAGCGGGACAGCCCAAGAGACCCAGTACTTC. The V gene is TRBV25-1, the J gene TRBJ2-5; 7 bases align to TRBD1. The V and J ends lost 8 bases and 1 base, in that order; junction bases with no gene match: 1. The CDR3 is made up of 12 amino acids. Germline loops: CDR1 MGHDK, CDR2 SYGVNS.

The chain couples TRBV2 to TRBJ1-6; the match to TRBD1 covers 11 bases. CDR3 length: 15 amino acids. The germline CDR1 and CDR2 sequences are SNHLY and FYNNEI. Trimming cost V 4 bases and J 6 bases; bases outside gene matches: 2. CDR3 sequence: CASSGTGGGNSPLHF. The CDR3 DNA reads TGTGCCAGCAGTGGGACAGGGGGCGGTAATTCACCCCTCCACTTT.

This chain links TRBV7-2 with TRBJ1-5; D may be TRBD1 (5 bases). The germline gives CDR1 SGHTA, CDR2 FQGNSA. CDR3 length equals 14 residues. Trimming stripped 4 bases from V and 5 bases from J, with 12 bases between. The CDR3 region has the DNA TGTGCCAGCAGCTCATCGGGGCGCGATCAGCCCCAGCATTTT. It is translated as CASSSSGRDQPQHF. The complete variable domain, with remaining parts taken from reference TRBV7-2 and TRBJ1-5, reads GAGVSQSPSNKVTEKGKDVELRCDPISGHTALYWYRQSLGQGLEFLIYFQGNSAPDKSGLPSDRFSAERTGGSVSTLTIQRTQQEDSAVYLCASSSSGRDQPQHFGDGTRLSIL.

The chain links TRBV5-1 to TRBJ2-5; 7 bases agree with TRBD1. The CDR3 runs to 15 residues. Germline lookup yields CDR1 SGHRS and CDR2 YFSETQ. Germline trimming cut 5 bases from V and 5 bases from J; bases unmatched to any gene: 12. In DNA form, the CDR3 reads TGCGCCAGCAGAGCCACCGGGACCAGGGGGGAGACCCAGTACTTC. This gives the protein CASRATGTRGETQYF.

The chain couples TRBV6-5 to TRBJ1-2; D is unresolved. Trimming stripped 0 bases from V and 7 bases from J, with 6 bases between. This CDR3 comprises 12 residues. The germline gives CDR1 MNHEY, CDR2 SVGAGI. CDR3 sequence: CASSYSHLGYTF. The CDR3 DNA reads as TGTGCCAGCAGTTACTCTCACCTTGGCTACACCTTC.

The rearrangement joins TRBV5-6 to TRBJ1-2, with D perhaps TRBD1 (6 bases). CDR1 SGHDT and CDR2 YYEEEE come from the germline V gene. Trimming shortened V by 4 bases and J by 7 bases, and 17 bases separated the two germline ends. The CDR3 runs 14 residues. The CDR3 protein is CASSLNRVISGYTF. The CDR3 region has the DNA TGTGCCAGCAGCCTGAACAGGGTTATTAGTGGCTACACCTTC.

The rearrangement uses TRBV5-1 and TRBJ1-5; 9 positions agree with TRBD1. With 4 bases clipped from V and 4 bases from J, the junction kept 3 bases outside the gene matches. The germline V gene encodes CDR1 SGHRS and CDR2 YFSETQ. This CDR3 comprises 14 residues. CDR3 residues: CASSPGQGNQPQHF. The DNA for the CDR3 is TGCGCCAGCAGCCCGGGACAGGGTAATCAGCCCCAGCATTTT.

This chain uses TRBV13 with TRBJ2-2, with a weak D call TRBD1 (6 bases). The CDR3 has 15 residues. Germline V lookup: CDR1 PRHDT, CDR2 FYEKMQ (reference sequence). With 7 bases removed from V and 0 bases from J, the gap between germline ends came to 12 bases. The DNA of the CDR3 is TGTGCCAGCATGTTCAGGGGCTCGAACACCGGGGAGCTGTTTTTT. This gives the protein CASMFRGSNTGELFF.

The rearrangement links TRBV6-6 to TRBJ1-6; D call uncertain. CDR3 length equals 12 residues. Trimming removed 2 bases at V and 14 bases at J, with 10 bases between. From germline, CDR1 is MNHNY and CDR2 SVGAGI (reference sequence). CDR3 sequence (DNA): TGTGCCAGCAGTTACCCCGATGAATCCCTCCACTTT. Amino acid sequence: CASSYPDESLHF.

This chain's CDR3 is CASSPEARGNTIYF. DNA of the CDR3: TGTGCCAGCAGCCCGGAAGCCAGGGGCAACACCATATATTTT. The chain joins TRBV27 to TRBJ1-3, with D perhaps matching TRBD1 (6 bases). This CDR3 has 14 amino acids. V was cut by 6 bases and J by 7 bases, with 16 bases left in between. CDR1 and CDR2 from the germline V gene are MNHEY and SMNVEV (reference sequence).

This clone was recorded once. The rearrangement joins TRBV11-2 to TRBJ2-3; a possible D gene is TRBD1 (5 bases). Germline V lookup: CDR1 SGHAT, CDR2 FQNNGV. V was shortened by 4 bases and J by 2 bases, with 7 bases between the two germline ends. This CDR3 region has 13 residues. CDR3 sequence: CASSSDTTDTQYF. The DNA for the CDR3 is TGTGCCAGCAGCTCGGACACCACAGATACGCAGTATTTT.

J is TRBJ1-1 and V is TRBV9; the match to TRBD1 covers 9 bases. Germline V gives CDR1 SGDLS, CDR2 YYNGEE. This CDR3 is 15 amino acids long. The trim removed 3 bases at V and 4 bases at J, leaving 7 bases unmatched. Written as DNA, the CDR3 is TGTGCCAGCAGCGCACACAGGGGGCCGGGCACTGAAGCTTTCTTT. It translates to CASSAHRGPGTEAFF.

The chain recombines TRBV6-5 with TRBJ1-3; D remains unclear. The V gene's germline CDR1 is MNHEY and CDR2 SVGAGI. The V and J ends lost 6 bases and 4 bases respectively, with 4 bases between them. This CDR3 is 11 amino acids long. For the CDR3, the DNA is TGTGCCAGCAGCAACGGAAACACCATATATTTT. Its translation is CASSNGNTIYF.

Note on this clone: This is likely a read error, given that the CDR3 carries no conserved phenylalanine or tryptophan at its end. The DNA is omitted, as the CDR3 cannot be located on it reliably, and the CDR3 follows TCRdb's listing. This rearrangement joins TRBV4-3 to TRBJ2-7; the D call TRBD2 from the table was never checked on the DNA. Germline V gives CDR1 LGHNA, CDR2 YSLEER. With termini counted, the CDR3 has 19 amino acids. The CDR3 reads CASSHLITWEGSRGMVGIG.

This chain joins TRBV29-1 and TRBJ2-5; 9 bases agree with TRBD1. Germline V CDR1 and CDR2: SQVTM, ANQGSEA. With 4 bases clipped from V and 4 bases from J, the junction kept 4 bases outside the gene matches. This CDR3 spans 13 amino acids. The CDR3 DNA reads TGCAGCGTTGGGACAGGGGTAGGAGAGACCCAGTACTTC. It translates to CSVGTGVGETQYF.

The chain recombines TRBV3-1 (or the pseudogene TRBV3-2) with TRBJ2-1; the D is unclear. Trimming stripped 4 bases from V and 3 bases from J, with 19 bases between. CDR1 LGHDT and CDR2 YNNKEL come from the germline V gene (reference sequence). The CDR3 extends over 17 amino acids. CDR3 sequence reads: CASSPPWVGSDYNEQFF. The CDR3 region has the DNA TGTGCCAGCAGCCCCCCATGGGTAGGGTCCGACTACAATGAGCAGTTCTTC.

Notes on this clone: A read error may account for a junction end that differs from germline. The CDR3, as DNA: TGTGCCAGCAGTAAGGGGGCCGTGACTAGCGGGGGAGAGACCCAGTACTTC. Translation: CASSKGAVTSGGETQYF. V usage is TRBV19 and J usage is TRBJ2-5; 12 bases are shared with TRBD2. Germline V gene sequence: CDR1 LNHDA, CDR2 SQIVND (reference sequence). The CDR3 loop spans 17 amino acids.

CDR3 in DNA: TGTGCCAGCAGCGTAGGATGGACAGGGGTAACGGGTGAGCAGTTCTTC. Protein product: CASSVGWTGVTGEQFF. The genes are TRBV9 and TRBJ2-1; 9 nucleotides align to TRBD1. V dropped 0 bases and J dropped 9; count of bases not matched to a gene: 10. Germline V gene data show CDR1 as SGDLS and CDR2 as YYNGEE. The CDR3 is made up of 16 amino acids.

The chain uses TRBV13 and TRBJ1-1, with D unresolved. Trimming removed 4 bases from V and 6 bases from J, with 9 bases in between. CDR3 size: 12 residues. Germline assignment: CDR1 PRHDT and CDR2 FYEKMQ (reference sequence). CDR3 coding DNA: TGTGCCAGCAGCTCACCTGGGTCTGAAGCTTTCTTT. Translation gives CASSSPGSEAFF.

The chain employs TRBV12-3 or TRBV12-4 and TRBJ2-5, with a tentative D call TRBD1 (5 bases). V gave up 2 bases and J gave up 2 bases, with 6 bases separating them. The CDR3 is 13 amino acids. For the CDR3, the DNA is TGTGCCAGCAGTTTACAGGGACAAGAGACCCAGTACTTC. This sequence encodes CASSLQGQETQYF.

The rearrangement links TRBV27 to TRBJ1-2, with D possibly being TRBD1 (6 bases). Germline CDR1 and CDR2: MNHEY and SMNVEV (reference sequence). Deletions cut 6 bases from V and 5 bases from J, with 10 bases between. The CDR3 totals 12 residues. The CDR3 sequence: CASRDSLYGYTF. The CDR3 coding sequence is TGTGCCAGCAGGGACAGCCTATATGGCTACACCTTC.

The rearrangement uses TRBV6-5 and TRBJ1-1; the match to TRBD1 covers 7 bases. The CDR3 length is 14 residues. Trimming at V came to 0 bases and at J to 3 bases, leaving 1 base not matched to a gene. CDR1 is MNHEY, CDR2 SVGAGI, per germline. The CDR3 spells CASSYSDRDTEAFF. CDR3 DNA: TGTGCCAGCAGTTACTCCGACAGGGACACTGAAGCTTTCTTT.

The chain uses TRBV6-5 and TRBJ1-5, with unresolved D. The CDR3 covers 13 residues. V was clipped by 6 bases and J by 3 bases, with 9 bases between them. Germline-derived CDR1 and CDR2 are MNHEY and SVGAGI. Here the CDR3 reads CASSPVSNQPQHF. CDR3 in DNA: TGTGCCAGCAGCCCCGTCTCCAATCAGCCCCAGCATTTT.

The rearrangement joins TRBV6-5 to TRBJ2-7; tentatively, D is TRBD1 (6 bases). Germline lookup yields CDR1 MNHEY and CDR2 SVGAGI. V was clipped by 2 bases and J by 4 bases, with 15 bases between them. The CDR3 has 15 amino acids. The CDR3 nucleotides read TGTGCCAGCAGTTACGGCCCAGGGGAGTCTTACGAGCAGTACTTC. Translation: CASSYGPGESYEQYF.

Here the CDR3 reads CASSLTTDGSSGEKLFF. CDR3 nucleotides: TGTGCCAGCAGCCTAACGACGGACGGGTCTAGCGGTGAAAAACTGTTTTTT. The V gene is TRBV4-2, the J gene TRBJ1-4; D unresolved. CDR3 size: 17 residues. In germline, CDR1 is LGHNA, CDR2 YNFKEQ. Between the trimmed V and J ends, which lost 4 bases and 7 bases, there was a span of 22 bases.

Remarks on this clone: The junction differs from germline at one of its ends, possibly a read error. V is TRBV6-1 and J is TRBJ2-3; unclear D gene. This CDR3 spans 11 amino acids. The germline CDR1 and CDR2 sequences are MNHNS and SASEGT. CDR3 protein: CASSEADMQYF. The DNA of the CDR3 is TGTGCCAGCAGTGAAGCAGATATGCAGTATTTT.